This T cell receptor beta chain was profiled in a study of early T cells in non-severe SARS-CoV-2 infection. As for the study in general: RNA in bulk from unsorted whole blood was sequenced, and chains were unpaired. Notes on the study in general: Private and CD4 specificities were missed by VDJdb matching, which favored anti-spike CD8 responses.

Each cDNA molecule carried a unique molecular identifier. TCRdb reprocessed the 5' RACE reads via MiXCR and lists one record per CDR3 protein. Among about 71,000 distinct CDR3 sequences listed, roughly 14% were seen once. The V and J ends lost 4 bases and 0 bases respectively, with 16 bases between them. The germline CDR1 and CDR2 sequences are SGDLS and YYNGEE. CDR3 size: 16 residues. This clonotype was recorded at least ten times. What it binds is not known. The sequencing used whole blood, collected at baseline. The chain joins TRBV9 to TRBJ1-2, with TRBD1 as a possible D gene (5 bases). The sequence derives from an adult who was a healthcare worker with PCR-confirmed SARS-CoV-2 infection or an uninfected control (not recorded which). The CDR3 coding sequence is TGTGCCAGCAGCCCTAGGGGAGAGGCTCCTAACTATGGCTACACCTTC. Its translation: CASSPRGEAPNYGYTF.